This T cell receptor (beta chain) was profiled in a study of graft-versus-host responses after intestinal transplantation. Study overall: In this cohort, recipients had multivisceral, liver-intestinal, or isolated intestinal transplants. For approximately three years after anti-thymocyte globulin induction, all recipients took tacrolimus and steroids. Broader study findings: Individuals who had graft-donor T cell macrochimerism had allografts that showed high graft-versus-host to host-versus-graft clonal ratios. Recipient marrow harbored GvH clones, some of which surfaced first in ileum or blood.

The germline CDR1 and CDR2 sequences are SGHDN and FVKESK. The CDR3 spans 19 residues. With 0 bases removed from V and 5 bases from J, the gap between germline ends came to 26 bases. TCRdb's copy holds only in-frame clones and misses some; the assay was immunoSEQ multiplex PCR. The repertoire holds approximately 54,000 clones, with 91% as singletons. Points on this clone: The antigen is unknown.

V and J are TRBV14 and TRBJ2-7, with TRBD1 as a possible D gene (6 bases). This specimen was PBMCs, taken 662 days after intestinal transplant. The receptor comes from a human patient who received an intestinal transplant, so some T cells may come from the graft donor. The CDR3 nucleotides are TGTGCCAGCAGCCAAGATAGCCTTTTGGTTCAGGGGCCGTACCACGAGCAGTACTTC. It translates to CASSQDSLLVQGPYHEQYF.